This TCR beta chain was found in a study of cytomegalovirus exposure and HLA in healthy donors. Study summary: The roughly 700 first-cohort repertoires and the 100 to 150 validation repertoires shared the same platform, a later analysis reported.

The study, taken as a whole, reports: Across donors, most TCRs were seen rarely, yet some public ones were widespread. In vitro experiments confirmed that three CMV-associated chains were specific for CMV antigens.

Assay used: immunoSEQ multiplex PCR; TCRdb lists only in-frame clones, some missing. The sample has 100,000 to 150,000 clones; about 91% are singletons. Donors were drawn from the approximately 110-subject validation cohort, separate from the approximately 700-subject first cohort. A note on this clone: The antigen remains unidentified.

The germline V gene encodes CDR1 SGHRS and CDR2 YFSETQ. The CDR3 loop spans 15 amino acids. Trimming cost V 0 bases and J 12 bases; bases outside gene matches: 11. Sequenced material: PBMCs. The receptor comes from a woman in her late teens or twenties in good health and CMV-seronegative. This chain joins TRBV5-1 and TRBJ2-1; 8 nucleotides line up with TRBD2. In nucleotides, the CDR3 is TGCGCCAGCAGCTTGGTTGGCGGGGGGCCGTCCACGCAGTTCTTC. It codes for CASSLVGGGPSTQFF. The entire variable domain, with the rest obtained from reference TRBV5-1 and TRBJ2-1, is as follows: KAGVTQTPRYLIKTRGQQVTLSCSPISGHRSVSWYQQTPGQGLQFLFEYFSETQRNKGNFPGRFSGRQFSNSRSEMNVSTLELGDSALYLCASSLVGGGPSTQFFGPGTRLTVL.